Following are 24 T cell receptor beta chains from one sample sequenced in a study of T cell changes during pregnancy in multiple sclerosis. The protocol was immunoSEQ multiplex PCR, while the TCRdb copy is restricted to in-frame clones and leaves out a portion. The sample yields about 93,000 clones, 85% to 95% seen once. The sequences come from peripheral blood, collected after pregnancy. These receptors were obtained from a female donor with multiple sclerosis, enrolled in a pregnancy study.

The rearrangement joins TRBV6-4 to TRBJ2-6, with D possibly matching TRBD1 (6 bases). Looked up from germline, CDR1 is MRHNA and CDR2 is SNTAGT. V gave up 4 bases and J gave up 0 bases, with 13 bases separating them. CDR3 length: 17 residues. CDR3 protein: CASSATQGTSGANVLTF. The CDR3 DNA sequence: TGTGCCAGCAGTGCCACTCAGGGGACCTCTGGGGCCAACGTCCTGACTTTC.

The chain combines TRBV27 with TRBJ1-4; D is undetermined. V was trimmed by 0 bases and J by 3 bases, leaving 11 bases between them. The CDR3 contains 16 residues. Germline V gene lookup returns CDR1 MNHEY and CDR2 SMNVEV (reference sequence). CDR3 nucleotide sequence: TGTGCCAGCAGTTTATCTGGCGGAGGTCCTAATGAAAAACTGTTTTTT. Translation gives CASSLSGGGPNEKLFF.

The CDR3 is CASRQRGDTTGELFF. As DNA, the CDR3 is TGTGCCAGCAGACAGCGGGGGGATACCACCGGGGAGCTGTTTTTT. The chain uses TRBV4-2 and TRBJ2-2; 9 nucleotides line up with TRBD2. This CDR3 region has 15 residues. The V segment lost 6 bases and the J segment 4 bases; nucleotides outside the gene matches: 6. Per the germline V gene, CDR1 is LGHNA and CDR2 is YNFKEQ.

V usage is TRBV28 and J usage is TRBJ1-4; tentative D call: TRBD1 (6 bases). The CDR3 consists of 16 residues. CDR1 MDHEN and CDR2 SYDVKM come from the germline V gene. The ends were cut back, 6 bases at V and 8 bases at J, with 22 bases in the middle. The CDR3 is CASRTPQQGGGEKLFF. The CDR3 DNA reads TGTGCCAGCAGGACCCCGCAACAGGGTGGTGGAGAAAAACTGTTTTTT.

This sequence joins TRBV27 and TRBJ2-2, with 7 bases fitting TRBD1. With 3 bases clipped from V and 6 bases from J, the junction kept 10 bases outside the gene matches. The CDR3 has 16 residues. Germline CDR1 is MNHEY and CDR2 is SMNVEV (reference sequence). DNA for the CDR3: TGTGCCAGCAGTTTTCTAGGGGGCGTTGGTCCCGGGGAGCTGTTTTTT. It specifies CASSFLGGVGPGELFF.

The chain carries TRBV30 and TRBJ2-1, with no clear D. V shed 7 bases and J shed 0 bases, with 13 bases lying between them. The CDR3 loop spans 14 amino acids. In germline, CDR1 is GTSNPN, CDR2 SVGIG (reference sequence). CDR3 nucleotides: TGTGCCTCCCGCCAGGTGACCTCCTACAATGAGCAGTTCTTC. The encoded protein is CASRQVTSYNEQFF.

The chain has TRBV5-6 and TRBJ1-4; no clear D. Trimming cost V 3 bases and J 3 bases, with 9 bases left between them. Germline V gives CDR1 SGHDT, CDR2 YYEEEE. This CDR3 comprises 14 residues. CDR3 amino acids: CASSSGWPNEKLFF. CDR3 coding DNA: TGTGCCAGCAGCTCGGGATGGCCTAATGAAAAACTGTTTTTT.

The rearrangement links TRBV7-9 to TRBJ2-3; 8 bases map to TRBD2. After removal of 4 bases from V and 6 bases from J, the junction contained 6 bases not matched to a gene. This CDR3 contains 14 residues. Germline loops: CDR1 SEHNR, CDR2 FQNEAQ (reference sequence). DNA of the CDR3: TGTGCCAGCAGCTCCCTCGGGGGGGTCGATACGCAGTATTTT. It translates to CASSSLGGVDTQYF.

This clone turned up a few times. V is TRBV30 and J is TRBJ1-1; D gene uncertain. The V gene's germline CDR1 is GTSNPN and CDR2 SVGIG (reference sequence). This CDR3 comprises 13 residues. Trimming took off 3 bases at V and 1 base at J, with 9 bases between the two ends. The CDR3 here is CAWSLLGNTEAFF. Here the CDR3 DNA reads TGTGCCTGGAGCTTACTCGGGAACACTGAAGCTTTCTTT.

V and J are TRBV29-1 and TRBJ2-1, with TRBD2 identical over 11 bases. The length of the CDR3 is 14 residues. Germline-derived CDR1 and CDR2 are SQVTM and ANQGSEA. V trimming: 2 bases; J trimming: 8 bases; junction bases outside the gene matches: 5. Here the CDR3 DNA reads TGCAGCGTTGAATGGGGACTAGCGGACGATGAGCAGTTCTTC. Protein: CSVEWGLADDEQFF.

This clone was recorded only once. The rearrangement links TRBV14 to TRBJ1-1; 7 nucleotides agree with TRBD1. The V and J ends lost 4 bases and 10 bases, in that order; junction bases with no gene match: 9. The CDR3 length is 13 residues. The germline CDR1 and CDR2 sequences are SGHDN and FVKESK. The chain's CDR3 is CASSRDLTGPAFF. CDR3 sequence (DNA): TGTGCCAGCAGCCGGGATCTGACAGGGCCAGCTTTCTTT.

The chain couples TRBV7-9 to TRBJ1-2, with D uncertain. Trimming removed 4 bases at V and 8 bases at J, with 11 bases between. Germline CDR1 reads SEHNR; CDR2 reads FQNEAQ (reference sequence). This CDR3 has 12 amino acids. For the CDR3, the DNA is TGTGCCAGCAGCTCCGGGATGAGGGGCTACACCTTC. Translating gives CASSSGMRGYTF.

This clone has just one count. The genes are TRBV25-1 and TRBJ1-2; 7 nucleotides line up with TRBD1. From germline, CDR1 is MGHDK and CDR2 SYGVNS. V lost 6 bases and J lost 7; bases outside the gene matches: 8. This CDR3 is built from 13 residues. The CDR3 loop is CASRGGRGGGYTF. CDR3 nucleotides: TGTGCCAGCAGAGGGGGCAGGGGAGGTGGCTACACCTTC.

The V and J genes are TRBV10-1 and TRBJ2-1, with 7 bases lining up with TRBD2. CDR3 length: 16 amino acids. CDR1 is WNHNN and CDR2 is SYGVQD in the germline V gene (reference sequence). Losses at the gene ends were 3 bases for V and 2 bases for J; bases not matched to a gene: 7. Here the CDR3 reads CASSEFGGSPYNEQFF. CDR3 bases: TGCGCCAGCAGTGAATTTGGCGGGAGTCCCTACAATGAGCAGTTCTTC.

The rearrangement links TRBV5-6 to TRBJ1-2, with 10 bases identical to TRBD1. CDR3 size: 14 residues. Trimming removed 4 bases from V and 4 bases from J; junction bases left unmatched: 4. Germline V CDR1 and CDR2: SGHDT, YYEEEE. The CDR3 protein is CASSPGTGAYGYTF. As DNA, the CDR3 is TGTGCCAGCAGCCCCGGGACAGGGGCCTATGGCTACACCTTC.

This clone was counted a few times. The sample carries other DNA sequences with the same CDR3. The chain carries TRBV27 and TRBJ1-1, with D possibly being TRBD1 (6 bases). V was clipped by 5 bases and J by 5 bases, with 9 bases between them. CDR3 size: 12 residues. Germline lookup yields CDR1 MNHEY and CDR2 SMNVEV (reference sequence). The CDR3 bases are TGTGCCAGCAGTCTAACAGGGACTGAAGCTTTCTTT. Amino acids: CASSLTGTEAFF.

The genes are TRBV29-1 and TRBJ2-7; D is possibly TRBD2 (5 bases). Germline CDR1 is SQVTM and CDR2 is ANQGSEA. Trimming took off 1 base at V and 1 base at J, with 11 bases between the two ends. The CDR3 spans 14 residues. The CDR3 loop is CSVEVGRSSYEQYF. The CDR3 DNA reads as TGCAGCGTTGAAGTTGGGAGAAGTTCCTACGAGCAGTACTTC.

Regarding this clone: One junction end does not reproduce the germline sequence, and a read error may be involved. The chain is built from TRBV10-1 and TRBJ2-7; the D gene is possibly TRBD1 (5 bases). This CDR3 comprises 13 residues. CDR1 and CDR2 from the germline V gene are WNHNN and SYGVQD (reference sequence). In DNA, the CDR3 is TGCGCCAGCAGTGAGTCTGGTATGGGGCCCCAAAGCTTC. This translates into CASSESGMGPQSF.

The chain is built from TRBV30 and TRBJ1-6, with D maybe TRBD1 (6 bases). V was trimmed by 4 bases and J by 6 bases, leaving 16 bases between them. The CDR3 loop spans 15 amino acids. The germline V gene has CDR1 GTSNPN and CDR2 SVGIG (reference sequence). The CDR3 protein is CAWMSGDNLNSPLHF. DNA for the CDR3: TGTGCCTGGATGTCAGGGGACAACCTTAATTCACCCCTCCACTTT.

This chain joins TRBV19 and TRBJ2-3; the D is unclear. V was clipped by 5 bases and J by 6 bases, with 21 bases between them. CDR3 size: 16 residues. Germline V gives CDR1 LNHDA, CDR2 SQIVND (reference sequence). CDR3 region: CASSQNTGIQADTQYF. The CDR3 nucleotides read TGTGCCAGTAGTCAAAACACCGGAATCCAGGCGGATACGCAGTATTTT.

The rearrangement links TRBV6-5 to TRBJ2-7; D possibly corresponds to TRBD2 (5 bases). CDR1 is MNHEY and CDR2 is SVGAGI in the germline V gene. Deletions cut 0 bases from V and 4 bases from J, with 13 bases between. This CDR3 spans 15 amino acids. CDR3 DNA: TGTGCCAGCAGTTACTCGGCGCTTGCGGGTTACGAGCAGTACTTC. This codes for CASSYSALAGYEQYF.

This chain uses TRBV29-1 with TRBJ2-1; no reliable D call. Trimming took off 2 bases at V and 7 bases at J, with 9 bases between the two ends. This CDR3 comprises 12 residues. Germline V CDR1 and CDR2: SQVTM, ANQGSEA. CDR3 sequence reads: CSVERPKNEQFF. CDR3 nucleotide sequence: TGCAGCGTTGAACGCCCTAAAAATGAGCAGTTCTTC.

The chain joins TRBV27 to TRBJ2-5; weak D call: TRBD1 (6 bases). CDR3 length: 19 residues. CDR1 and CDR2 from the germline V gene are MNHEY and SMNVEV (reference sequence). V lost 3 bases, J lost 0 bases, and 23 bases lay in between. CDR3 DNA sequence: TGTGCCAGCAGTTTTTCGGGCCCCGACAGGCTTCCGAACCAAGAGACCCAGTACTTC. This encodes CASSFSGPDRLPNQETQYF.

This chain links TRBV7-9 with TRBJ2-6; weak D call: TRBD2 (6 bases). Germline V gene data show CDR1 as SEHNR and CDR2 as FQNEAQ (reference sequence). V shed 5 bases and J shed 2 bases, with 19 bases lying between them. CDR3 length: 18 residues. DNA for the CDR3: TGTGCCAGCAGCCCCCGGTCGCGGGGAAATGCTGGGGCCAACGTCCTGACTTTC. Translating gives CASSPRSRGNAGANVLTF.